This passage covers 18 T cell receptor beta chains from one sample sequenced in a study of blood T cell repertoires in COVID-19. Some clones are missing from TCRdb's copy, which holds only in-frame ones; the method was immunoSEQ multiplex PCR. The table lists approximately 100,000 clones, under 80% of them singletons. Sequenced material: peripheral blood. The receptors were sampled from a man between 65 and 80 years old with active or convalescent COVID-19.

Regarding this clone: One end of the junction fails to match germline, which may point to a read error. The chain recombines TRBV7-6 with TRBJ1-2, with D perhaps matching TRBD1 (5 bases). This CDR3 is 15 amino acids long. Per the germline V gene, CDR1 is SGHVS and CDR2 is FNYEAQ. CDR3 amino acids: CASSLAPRGGSGYTF. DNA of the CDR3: TGTGCCAGCAGCTTAGCGCCGAGGGGTGGTAGCGGCTACACATTC.

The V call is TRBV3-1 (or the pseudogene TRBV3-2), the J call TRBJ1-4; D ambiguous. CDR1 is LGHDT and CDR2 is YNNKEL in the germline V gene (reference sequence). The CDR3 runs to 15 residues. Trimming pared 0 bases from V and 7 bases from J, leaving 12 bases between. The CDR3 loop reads CASSQDSTRSEKLFF. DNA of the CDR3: TGTGCCAGCAGCCAAGACTCGACGAGGAGTGAAAAACTGTTTTTT.

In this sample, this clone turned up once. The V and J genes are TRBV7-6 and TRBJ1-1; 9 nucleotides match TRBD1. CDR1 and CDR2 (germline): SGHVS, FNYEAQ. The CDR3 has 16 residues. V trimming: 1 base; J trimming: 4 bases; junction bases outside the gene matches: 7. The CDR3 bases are TGTGCCAGCAGCTTAGGAGGCACGGGACAGGGCACTGAAGCTTTCTTT. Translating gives CASSLGGTGQGTEAFF.

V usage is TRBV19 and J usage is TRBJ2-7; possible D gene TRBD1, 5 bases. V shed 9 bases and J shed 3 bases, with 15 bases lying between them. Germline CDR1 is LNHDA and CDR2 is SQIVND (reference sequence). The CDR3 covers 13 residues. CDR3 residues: CASSDTSHYEQYF. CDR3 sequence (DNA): TGTGCCAGCTCGGACACCAGTCACTACGAGCAGTACTTC. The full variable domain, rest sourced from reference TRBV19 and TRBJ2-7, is DGGITQSPKYLFRKEGQNVTLSCEQNLNHDAMYWYRQDPGQGLRLIYYSQIVNDFQKGDIAEGYSVSREKKESFPLTVTSAQKNPTAFYLCASSDTSHYEQYFGPGTRLTVT.

The CDR3 DNA reads TGTGCCTGGAGTCTAGAAGGGAGCGGGTCACCCCTCCACTTT. Its protein is CAWSLEGSGSPLHF. This chain uses TRBV30 with TRBJ1-6; D unclear. The V end was cut by 2 bases, the J end by 10 bases, with 15 bases between. The germline V gene has CDR1 GTSNPN and CDR2 SVGIG (reference sequence). This CDR3 contains 14 residues.

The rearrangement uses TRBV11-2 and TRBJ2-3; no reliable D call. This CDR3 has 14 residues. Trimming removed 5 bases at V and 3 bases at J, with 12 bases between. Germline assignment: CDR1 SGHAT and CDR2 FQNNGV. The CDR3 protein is CASSPEVFTDTQYF. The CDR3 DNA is TGTGCCAGCAGCCCCGAGGTTTTTACAGATACGCAGTATTTT.

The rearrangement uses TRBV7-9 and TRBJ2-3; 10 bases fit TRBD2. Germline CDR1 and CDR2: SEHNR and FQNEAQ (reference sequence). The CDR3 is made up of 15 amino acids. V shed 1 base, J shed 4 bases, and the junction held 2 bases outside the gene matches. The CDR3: CASSLGLAGADTQYF. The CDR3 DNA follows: TGTGCCAGCAGCTTAGGCCTAGCGGGGGCAGATACGCAGTATTTT.

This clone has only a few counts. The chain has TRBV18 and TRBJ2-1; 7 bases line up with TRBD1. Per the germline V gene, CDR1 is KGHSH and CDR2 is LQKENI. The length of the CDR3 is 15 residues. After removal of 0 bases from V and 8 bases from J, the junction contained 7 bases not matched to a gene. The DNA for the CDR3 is TGTGCCAGCTCACCACCTAACAGGGGAAGGGATGAGCAGTTCTTC. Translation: CASSPPNRGRDEQFF.

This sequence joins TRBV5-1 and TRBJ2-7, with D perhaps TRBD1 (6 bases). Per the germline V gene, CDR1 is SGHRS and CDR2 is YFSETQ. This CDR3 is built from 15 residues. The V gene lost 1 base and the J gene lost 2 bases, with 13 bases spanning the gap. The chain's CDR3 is CASSLLAGATYEQYF. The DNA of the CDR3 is TGCGCCAGCAGCTTGCTGGCAGGGGCGACCTACGAGCAGTACTTC.

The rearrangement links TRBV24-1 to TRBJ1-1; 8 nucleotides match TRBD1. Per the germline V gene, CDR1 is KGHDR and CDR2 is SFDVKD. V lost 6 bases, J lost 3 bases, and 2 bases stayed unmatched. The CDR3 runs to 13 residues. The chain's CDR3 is CATSRQGYTEAFF. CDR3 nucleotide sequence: TGTGCCACCAGTCGACAGGGGTACACTGAAGCTTTCTTT.

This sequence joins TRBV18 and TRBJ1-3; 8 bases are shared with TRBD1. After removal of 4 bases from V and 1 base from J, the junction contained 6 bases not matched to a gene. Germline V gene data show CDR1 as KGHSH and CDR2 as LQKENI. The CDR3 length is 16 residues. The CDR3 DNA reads TGTGCCAGCTCACAGGGTGACAGGGGATCTGGAAACACCATATATTTT. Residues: CASSQGDRGSGNTIYF.

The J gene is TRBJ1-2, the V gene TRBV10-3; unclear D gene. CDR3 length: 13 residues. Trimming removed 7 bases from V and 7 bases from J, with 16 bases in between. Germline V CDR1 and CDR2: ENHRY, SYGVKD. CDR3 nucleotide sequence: TGTGCCATCACGGGAGCGCTAGAAAGTGGCTACACCTTC. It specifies CAITGALESGYTF.

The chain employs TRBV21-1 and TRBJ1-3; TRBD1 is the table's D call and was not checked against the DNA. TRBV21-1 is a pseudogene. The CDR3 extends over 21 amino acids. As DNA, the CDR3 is TGTGCCAGCCTCAGAATGAGGACAGGCATAAGGCCCGGGGAGTCTGGAAACACCATATATTTT. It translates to CASLRMRTGIRPGESGNTIYF.

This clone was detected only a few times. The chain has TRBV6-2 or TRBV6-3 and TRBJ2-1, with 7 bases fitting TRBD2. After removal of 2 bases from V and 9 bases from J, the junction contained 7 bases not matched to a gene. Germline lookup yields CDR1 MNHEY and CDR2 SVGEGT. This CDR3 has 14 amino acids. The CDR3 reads CASSYLRGEGEQFF. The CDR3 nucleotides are TGTGCCAGCAGTTACCTCCGGGGGGAGGGTGAGCAGTTCTTC.

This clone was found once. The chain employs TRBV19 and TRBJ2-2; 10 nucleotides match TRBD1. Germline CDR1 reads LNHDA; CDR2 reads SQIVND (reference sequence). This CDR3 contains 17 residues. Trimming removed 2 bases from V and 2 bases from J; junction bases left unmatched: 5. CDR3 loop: CASSIYGTGVNTGELFF. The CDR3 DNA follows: TGTGCCAGTAGTATATATGGGACAGGGGTAAACACCGGGGAGCTGTTTTTT.

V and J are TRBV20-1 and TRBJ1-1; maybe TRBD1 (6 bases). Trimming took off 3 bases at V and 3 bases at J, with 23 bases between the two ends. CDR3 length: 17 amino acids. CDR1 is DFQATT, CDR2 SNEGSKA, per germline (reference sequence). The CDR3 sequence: CSASIRGTILGDTEAFF. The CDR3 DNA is TGCAGTGCTAGTATTAGGGGGACCATCTTAGGGGACACTGAAGCTTTCTTT.

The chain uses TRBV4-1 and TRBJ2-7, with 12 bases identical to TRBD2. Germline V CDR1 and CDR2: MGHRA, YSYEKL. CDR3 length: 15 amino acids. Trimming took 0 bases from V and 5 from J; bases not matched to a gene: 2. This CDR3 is CASSQELAGGHEQYF. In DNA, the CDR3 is TGCGCCAGCAGCCAAGAACTAGCGGGGGGCCACGAGCAGTACTTC.

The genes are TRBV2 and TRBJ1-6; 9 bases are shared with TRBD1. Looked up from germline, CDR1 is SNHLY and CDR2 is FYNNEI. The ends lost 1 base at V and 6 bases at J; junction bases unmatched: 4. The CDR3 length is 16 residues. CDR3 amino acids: CASSEGTGEGNSPLHF. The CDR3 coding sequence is TGTGCCAGCAGTGAAGGGACAGGGGAGGGTAATTCACCCCTCCACTTT.